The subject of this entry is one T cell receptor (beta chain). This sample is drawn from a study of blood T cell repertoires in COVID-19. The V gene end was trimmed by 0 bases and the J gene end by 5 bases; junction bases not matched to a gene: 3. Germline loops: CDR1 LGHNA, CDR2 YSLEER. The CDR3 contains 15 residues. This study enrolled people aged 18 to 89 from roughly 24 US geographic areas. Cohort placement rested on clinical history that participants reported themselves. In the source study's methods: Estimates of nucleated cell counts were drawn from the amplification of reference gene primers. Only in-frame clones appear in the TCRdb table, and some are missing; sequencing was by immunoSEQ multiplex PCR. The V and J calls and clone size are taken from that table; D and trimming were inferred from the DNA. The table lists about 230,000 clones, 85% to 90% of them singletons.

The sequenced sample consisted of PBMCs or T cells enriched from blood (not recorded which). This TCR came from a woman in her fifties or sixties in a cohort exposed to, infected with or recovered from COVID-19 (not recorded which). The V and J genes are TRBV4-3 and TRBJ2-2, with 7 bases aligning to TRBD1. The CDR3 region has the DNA TGCGCCAGCAGCCAAGAGGCAGGGGGAACCGGGGAGCTGTTTTTT. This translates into CASSQEAGGTGELFF.